One and the same sample provided the 24 T cell receptor beta chains below, sequenced in a study of T-cell memory formation after mild COVID-19. TCRdb re-analysed the 5' RACE reads in MiXCR, keeping a single row per CDR3 protein. The sample comprises 300,000 to 400,000 distinct CDR3 sequences, approximately 21% of which are singletons, and around an eighth rests with the top ten. The material sequenced was PBMCs or a T cell subset sorted from them (not recorded which). The origin of the receptors is an adult woman who had mild COVID-19 (a few samples of this study predate the infection). Cell type and time point are not known.

The V gene is TRBV10-2, the J gene TRBJ1-1, with unresolved D. The CDR3 sequence is 12 residues long. CDR1 is WSHSY and CDR2 is SAAADI in the germline V gene. V lost 7 bases and J lost 7, with 13 bases in between. CDR3 in DNA: TGCGCCAGCACGAGGGCCGGCAGTGAAGCTTTCTTT. Translating gives CASTRAGSEAFF.

The chain has TRBV6-6 and TRBJ2-7; 7 bases are shared with TRBD1. The V and J ends lost 5 bases and 5 bases, in that order; junction bases with no gene match: 6. CDR3 length: 13 amino acids. Germline V gives CDR1 MNHNY, CDR2 SVGAGI (reference sequence). CDR3 amino acids: CASSHGTANEQYF. As DNA, the CDR3 is TGTGCCAGCAGTCACGGGACAGCCAACGAGCAGTACTTC.

The CDR3 DNA follows: TGTGCCAGCTCATCGGACAGGGGAACTAATGAAAAACTGTTTTTT. Protein product: CASSSDRGTNEKLFF. The chain employs TRBV18 and TRBJ1-4; 9 bases match TRBD1. The J segment lost 1 base and the V segment lost 5 bases, leaving 2 bases of the junction unmatched. Germline V gives CDR1 KGHSH, CDR2 LQKENI. The CDR3 is 15 residues long.

A few counts support this clonotype. The chain joins TRBV30 to TRBJ1-1; unclear D gene. Germline V gene data show CDR1 as GTSNPN and CDR2 as SVGIG (reference sequence). V gave up 1 base and J gave up 8 bases, with 8 bases separating them. The CDR3 extends over 11 amino acids. CDR3 protein: CAWSGLGEAFF. In DNA form, the CDR3 reads TGTGCCTGGAGTGGCTTAGGGGAAGCTTTCTTT.

This clonotype has a handful of counts. The rearrangement uses TRBV24-1 and TRBJ2-3, with D perhaps TRBD1 (6 bases). The CDR3 loop spans 14 amino acids. Germline assignment: CDR1 KGHDR and CDR2 SFDVKD. The V end was cut by 4 bases, the J end by 1 base, with 8 bases between. The CDR3 DNA sequence: TGTGCCACCAGTGAAACAGGGCGCACAGATACGCAGTATTTT. Protein sequence: CATSETGRTDTQYF.

The CDR3 here is CASSQEAHSASGNTIYF. CDR3 bases: TGTGCCAGCAGCCAAGAGGCCCACAGCGCGTCTGGAAACACCATATATTTT. This chain connects TRBV4-2 to TRBJ1-3; D gene unclear. The length of the CDR3 is 17 residues. V lost 0 bases and J 1 base, leaving 13 bases between the germline ends. Germline loops: CDR1 LGHNA, CDR2 YNFKEQ.

The genes are TRBV19 and TRBJ1-1; perhaps TRBD1 as D (6 bases). The V and J ends lost 6 bases and 0 bases respectively, with 17 bases between them. The CDR3 is made up of 16 amino acids. Germline assignment: CDR1 LNHDA and CDR2 SQIVND (reference sequence). The CDR3 loop is CASSRDGRGMNTEAFF. CDR3 in DNA: TGTGCCAGTAGCAGGGACGGGAGGGGGATGAACACTGAAGCTTTCTTT.

This clonotype was counted at least ten times. This rearrangement joins TRBV15 to TRBJ1-1; a possible D gene is TRBD1 (5 bases). Trimming took 9 bases from V and 10 from J, leaving 15 bases between them. Germline V gives CDR1 LNHNV, CDR2 YYDKDF (reference sequence). The CDR3 length is 11 residues. CDR3 loop: CATSGTGIAFF. CDR3 nucleotide sequence: TGTGCCACTTCTGGGACGGGGATAGCTTTCTTT.

V usage is TRBV20-1 and J usage is TRBJ2-1, with D possibly TRBD2 on 6 matching bases. The CDR3 is made up of 12 amino acids. Germline CDR1 reads DFQATT; CDR2 reads SNEGSKA (reference sequence). The germline V and J ends were trimmed by 4 bases and 5 bases, with 9 bases remaining between them. The CDR3 is CSAKGGNNEQFF. DNA for the CDR3: TGCAGTGCTAAGGGCGGGAACAATGAGCAGTTCTTC.

This chain uses TRBV6-6 with TRBJ2-2, with 15 bases identical to TRBD2. With V trimmed by 6 bases and J by 4 bases, 6 bases remained unmatched. This CDR3 is 17 amino acids long. CDR1 is MNHNY, CDR2 SVGAGI, per germline (reference sequence). The CDR3 loop reads CASRPGLAGGRTGELFF. The CDR3 nucleotides read TGTGCCAGCAGACCAGGACTAGCGGGGGGGCGCACCGGGGAGCTGTTTTTT.

The V and J genes are TRBV29-1 and TRBJ2-5; TRBD1 aligns across 8 bases. The germline V gene has CDR1 SQVTM and CDR2 ANQGSEA. The CDR3 runs 14 residues. The V gene end was trimmed by 4 bases and the J gene end by 2 bases; junction bases not matched to a gene: 6. CDR3 protein: CSVAPGTGQETQYF. In DNA, the CDR3 is TGCAGCGTTGCCCCGGGGACAGGTCAAGAGACCCAGTACTTC.

V and J are TRBV6-2 or TRBV6-3 and TRBJ2-3; a possible D gene is TRBD2 (5 bases). V was clipped by 7 bases and J by 0 bases, with 8 bases between them. Germline V gene lookup returns CDR1 MNHEY and CDR2 SVGEGT. The CDR3 consists of 13 residues. The CDR3 here is CASTSGSTDTQYF. Written as DNA, the CDR3 is TGTGCCAGCACCAGCGGTAGCACAGATACGCAGTATTTT.

This clonotype was counted a few times. The chain uses TRBV12-3 or TRBV12-4 and TRBJ1-2; weak D call: TRBD1 (5 bases). Between the trimmed V and J ends, which lost 5 bases and 4 bases, there was a span of 17 bases. This CDR3 is 15 amino acids long. CDR3 sequence (DNA): TGTGCCAGCAGTCCGCCTTCCTCAGGGATCTATGGCTACACCTTC. It is translated as CASSPPSSGIYGYTF.

The V and J genes are TRBV3-1 and TRBJ1-2; no clear D. V lost 1 base, J lost 8 bases, and 17 bases lay in between. The CDR3 extends over 15 amino acids. Looked up from germline, CDR1 is LGHDT and CDR2 is YNNKEL (reference sequence). The DNA for the CDR3 is TGTGCCAGCAGCCAAGCCCTGCGGGGAGAGGGCGGCTACACCTTC. This translates into CASSQALRGEGGYTF.

The V and J genes are TRBV6-6 and TRBJ2-4, with 8 positions matching TRBD2. The germline gives CDR1 MNHNY, CDR2 SVGAGI (reference sequence). The ends lost 7 bases at V and 1 base at J; junction bases unmatched: 9. The CDR3 contains 16 residues. CDR3 protein: CASTTSGSVAKNIQYF. For the CDR3, the DNA is TGTGCCAGCACCACCAGCGGGAGCGTGGCCAAAAACATTCAGTACTTC.

This chain uses TRBV12-3 or TRBV12-4 with TRBJ1-5; D may be TRBD1 (5 bases). Trimming removed 6 bases from V and 4 bases from J, with 10 bases in between. The CDR3 runs to 13 residues. The CDR3 DNA reads as TGTGCCAGCAGCGTGGGGGGTAATCAGCCCCAGCATTTT. It yields the protein CASSVGGNQPQHF.

This clonotype showed up just a few times. The V and J genes are TRBV24-1 and TRBJ2-1; D is undetermined. Trimming pared 0 bases from V and 9 bases from J, leaving 5 bases between. Germline lookup yields CDR1 KGHDR and CDR2 SFDVKD. The CDR3 loop spans 12 amino acids. The CDR3 protein is CATSDLSPEQFF. The CDR3 region has the DNA TGTGCCACCAGTGATTTGTCTCCTGAGCAGTTCTTC.

The chain uses TRBV7-9 and TRBJ1-5; possible D gene TRBD1, 5 bases. The V gene's germline CDR1 is SEHNR and CDR2 FQNEAQ (reference sequence). The CDR3 loop spans 13 amino acids. V lost 5 bases, J lost 5 bases, and 10 bases lay in between. The CDR3 spells CASSRGIDQPQHF. The CDR3 bases are TGTGCCAGCAGCAGGGGTATCGATCAGCCCCAGCATTTT.

The chain combines TRBV9 with TRBJ1-1; D not resolved. Germline CDR1 reads SGDLS; CDR2 reads YYNGEE. This CDR3 is built from 15 residues. Trimming removed 4 bases from V and 3 bases from J, with 16 bases in between. The CDR3 loop is CASSPRLRVDTEAFF. The DNA for the CDR3 is TGTGCCAGCAGCCCCAGACTTCGGGTGGACACTGAAGCTTTCTTT.

In its sample, this clonotype was seen a few times. The CDR3 sequence is CASSQWRYGTYEQYF. The CDR3 bases are TGTGCCAGCAGCCAATGGAGGTATGGGACCTACGAGCAGTACTTC. The rearrangement joins TRBV14 to TRBJ2-7, with a possible D match to TRBD2 (5 bases). The ends were cut back, 2 bases at V and 2 bases at J, with 13 bases in the middle. The CDR3 contains 15 residues. CDR1 is SGHDN and CDR2 is FVKESK in the germline V gene. Full variable domain (missing parts from reference TRBV14 and TRBJ2-7): EAGVTQFPSHSVIEKGQTVTLRCDPISGHDNLYWYRRVMGKEIKFLLHFVKESKQDESGMPNNRFLAERTGGTYSTLKVQPAELEDSGVYFCASSQWRYGTYEQYFGPGTRLTVT.

V usage is TRBV24-1 and J usage is TRBJ2-7; 7 positions match TRBD1. In germline, CDR1 is KGHDR, CDR2 SFDVKD. Germline trimming cut 4 bases from V and 2 bases from J; bases unmatched to any gene: 7. This CDR3 contains 15 residues. DNA for the CDR3: TGTGCCACCAGTGACCCCGGAACAGGGGCCTACGAGCAGTACTTC. Translation: CATSDPGTGAYEQYF.

There are a few counts of this clonotype. V gene TRBV27 combines with J gene TRBJ2-3; D may be TRBD1 (7 bases). Germline V gene data show CDR1 as MNHEY and CDR2 as SMNVEV (reference sequence). The length of the CDR3 is 14 residues. Trimming removed 0 bases from V and 6 bases from J, with 10 bases in between. Written as DNA, the CDR3 is TGTGCCAGCAGTTTATCGCGGGGACAGGATACGCAGTATTTT. It is translated as CASSLSRGQDTQYF.

The genes are TRBV6-2 or TRBV6-3 and TRBJ2-2, with 9 bases fitting TRBD2. Trimming cost V 6 bases and J 3 bases; bases outside gene matches: 8. CDR1 and CDR2 from the germline V gene are MNHEY and SVGEGT. The CDR3 spans 16 residues. The CDR3 loop is CASSRISGRHTGELFF. For the CDR3, the DNA is TGTGCCAGCAGCCGTATAAGCGGGAGGCACACCGGGGAGCTGTTTTTT.

This clonotype was found a few times. The genes are TRBV3-1 and TRBJ2-3; TRBD1 matches at 8 bases. Germline assignment: CDR1 LGHDT and CDR2 YNNKEL (reference sequence). J gave up 4 bases and V 4 bases, and 7 bases lay outside the gene matches. This CDR3 region has 15 residues. CDR3 in DNA: TGTGCCAGCAGCCCTTCGGACAGGGCCCCAGATACGCAGTATTTT. This codes for CASSPSDRAPDTQYF.